The 6 T cell receptor beta chains in this list originate from one sample, sequenced in a study of CD8 T cells in Susac syndrome. Reverse transcription used roughly 0.45 to 1 ug RNA and random hexamers. A single record per CDR3 protein comes from TCRdb applying MiXCR to the immunoSEQ multiplex PCR reads. The sample shows about 100,000 distinct CDR3 sequences, nearly 97% of them seen only once. What was sequenced was CD8+ T cells from PBMCs. The source of these receptors is a human donor with Susac syndrome.

This clonotype was seen a handful of times. This chain uses TRBV18 with TRBJ1-2, with TRBD1 identical over 9 bases. Trimming took 3 bases from V and 4 from J; bases not matched to a gene: 0. Germline V lookup: CDR1 KGHSH, CDR2 LQKENI. The CDR3 extends over 13 amino acids. The CDR3 sequence is CASSPDRGYGYTF. CDR3 bases: TGTGCCAGCTCACCGGACAGGGGCTATGGCTACACCTTC.

The chain uses TRBV6-1 and TRBJ1-1, with D perhaps TRBD1 (6 bases). The CDR3 consists of 14 residues. The V and J ends lost 4 bases and 5 bases respectively, with 14 bases between them. Per germline, CDR1 MNHNS and CDR2 SASEGT. Here the CDR3 DNA reads TGTGCCAGCAGTGTTGGACAGTTGGAGACTGAAGCTTTCTTT. It encodes CASSVGQLETEAFF.

The CDR3 sequence is CASSIFKGTEAFF. The DNA of the CDR3 is TGTGCCAGTAGTATATTCAAGGGCACTGAAGCTTTCTTT. The rearrangement links TRBV19 to TRBJ1-1; no clear D gene. Germline V gives CDR1 LNHDA, CDR2 SQIVND (reference sequence). V shed 2 bases and J shed 4 bases, with 8 bases lying between them. CDR3 size: 13 residues.

The V call is TRBV7-9, the J call TRBJ2-2; D is uncertain. Per germline, CDR1 SEHNR and CDR2 FQNEAQ (reference sequence). CDR3 length: 15 residues. Trimming stripped 3 bases from V and 0 bases from J, with 8 bases between. CDR3 DNA sequence: TGTGCCAGCAGCTTGGTAGGGCCGAACACCGGGGAGCTGTTTTTT. Encoded protein: CASSLVGPNTGELFF. The full variable domain, in which reference TRBV7-9 and TRBJ2-2 provide the parts outside the CDR3, is DTGVSQNPRHKITKRGQNVTFRCDPISEHNRLYWYRQTLGQGPEFLTYFQNEAQLEKSRLLSDRFSAERPKGSFSTLEIQRTEQGDSAMYLCASSLVGPNTGELFFGEGSRLTVL.

This clonotype was counted once. J is TRBJ2-1 and V is TRBV6-2 or TRBV6-3, with 11 bases lining up with TRBD2. The CDR3 is 19 residues long. From germline, CDR1 is MNHEY and CDR2 SVGEGT. The V segment lost 0 bases and the J segment 7 bases; nucleotides outside the gene matches: 14. CDR3 sequence reads: CASSYSLVAGTSGPNEQFF. For the CDR3, the DNA is TGTGCCAGCAGTTACTCTTTGGTGGCAGGGACTAGCGGACCTAATGAGCAGTTCTTC.

The chain couples TRBV29-1 to TRBJ1-3, with 10 bases lining up with TRBD1. Germline loops: CDR1 SQVTM, CDR2 ANQGSEA. The J segment lost 2 bases and the V segment lost 7 bases, leaving 5 bases of the junction unmatched. This CDR3 has 14 residues. As DNA, the CDR3 is TGCAGCGCCCTCGGACAGGGGGCTGGAAACACCATATATTTT. It translates to CSALGQGAGNTIYF.